Detailed here is one T cell receptor (beta chain). Its target is unknown. Here immunoSEQ multiplex PCR was the method, and the copy in TCRdb shows in-frame clones only, minus some. The data contain about 94,000 clones, roughly 88% of them singletons. Pooling covered second doses at about 4 or about 12 weeks. This specimen comes from a study of T cell responses to AZD1222 COVID-19 vaccine. Study-wide findings and caveats: Per reports, nearly half of all spike-specific TCRs target regions that are unmutated in variants.

Per the germline V gene, CDR1 is SGDLS and CDR2 is YYNGEE. V dropped 2 bases and J dropped 5; count of bases not matched to a gene: 9. CDR3 size: 16 residues. The source of this sequence is an adult who received the AZD1222 COVID-19 vaccine. The genes are TRBV9 and TRBJ2-1; TRBD2 aligns across 8 bases. The material sequenced was peripheral blood, taken 28 days after the second AZD1222 dose. The CDR3, as DNA: TGTGCCAGCAGCGTGAGACAGCGGGAGCCCCACAATGAGCAGTTCTTC. Residues: CASSVRQREPHNEQFF.